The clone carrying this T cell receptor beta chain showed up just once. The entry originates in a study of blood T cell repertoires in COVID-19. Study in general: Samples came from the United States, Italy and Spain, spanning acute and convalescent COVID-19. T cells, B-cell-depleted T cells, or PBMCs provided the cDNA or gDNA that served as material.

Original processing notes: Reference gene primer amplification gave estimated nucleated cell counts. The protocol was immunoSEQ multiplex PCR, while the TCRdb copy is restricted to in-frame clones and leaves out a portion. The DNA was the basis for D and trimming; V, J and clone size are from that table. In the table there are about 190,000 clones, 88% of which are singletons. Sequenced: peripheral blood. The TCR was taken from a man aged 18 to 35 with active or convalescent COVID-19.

The CDR3 is CASSIGRANAQPQHF. In nucleotides, the CDR3 is TGTGCCAGTAGTATCGGGCGGGCCAATGCTCAGCCCCAGCATTTT. The V call is TRBV19, the J call TRBJ1-5; D call uncertain. V lost 3 bases, J lost 6 bases, and 15 bases lay in between. The CDR3 loop spans 15 amino acids. From germline, CDR1 is LNHDA and CDR2 SQIVND (reference sequence).